This section outlines one TCR beta chain sequence together with its context. Its antigen is unknown. V dropped 7 bases and J dropped 3 bases, with 18 bases sitting between them. The CDR3 extends over 15 amino acids. The germline V gene encodes CDR1 MDHEN and CDR2 SYDVKM. The PCR used 60 Vbeta and 13 Jbeta primers. The assay was immunoSEQ multiplex PCR, and TCRdb's table has in-frame clones only and misses some. This sample yields 130,000 or so clones, of which 60% to 85% are seen a single time; approximately 1.8% belongs to the top ten. The entry originates in a study of cytomegalovirus exposure and HLA in healthy donors. General study results and limits: Highly shared sequence variants in one cluster were likely a sequencing artifact. Later analysis associated a missense DCLRE1C variant with TCR beta V- and J-gene trimming.

The source of this sequence is a female donor in good health and CMV-seropositive. The specimen was PBMCs. J is TRBJ1-2 and V is TRBV28; perhaps TRBD1 as D (6 bases). The CDR3 spells CASNPMGGPHYGYTF. Here the CDR3 DNA reads TGTGCCAGCAACCCGATGGGGGGGCCCCACTATGGCTACACCTTC.